The T cell receptor beta chain under discussion was sequenced for a study of OX40 agonist ivuxolimab in advanced cancers. Profiling relied on immunoSEQ multiplex PCR, and the TCRdb table lists in-frame clones only, not all of them. Found here are about 66,000 clones, around 86% of them singletons; the top ten hold approximately 8%. Study observations and caveats: At doses 0.1 to 3.0 mg/kg, CD4+ and CD8+ clones expanded.

Worth noting for this clone: As yet, its antigen is unknown.

The V gene's germline CDR1 is SGDLS and CDR2 YYNGEE. Deletions cut 0 bases from V and 1 base from J, with 7 bases between. The CDR3 has 14 residues. The TCR comes from an adult with an advanced solid tumor such as melanoma, head and neck, liver or kidney cancer. This chain uses TRBV9 with TRBJ1-1, with a possible D match to TRBD1 (6 bases). Material: CD4+ or CD8+ T cells sorted from blood, obtained in a trial of the OX40 agonist ivuxolimab. CDR3 in amino acids: CASSVGDKNTEAFF. The CDR3, as DNA: TGTGCCAGCAGCGTAGGGGACAAGAACACTGAAGCTTTCTTT.